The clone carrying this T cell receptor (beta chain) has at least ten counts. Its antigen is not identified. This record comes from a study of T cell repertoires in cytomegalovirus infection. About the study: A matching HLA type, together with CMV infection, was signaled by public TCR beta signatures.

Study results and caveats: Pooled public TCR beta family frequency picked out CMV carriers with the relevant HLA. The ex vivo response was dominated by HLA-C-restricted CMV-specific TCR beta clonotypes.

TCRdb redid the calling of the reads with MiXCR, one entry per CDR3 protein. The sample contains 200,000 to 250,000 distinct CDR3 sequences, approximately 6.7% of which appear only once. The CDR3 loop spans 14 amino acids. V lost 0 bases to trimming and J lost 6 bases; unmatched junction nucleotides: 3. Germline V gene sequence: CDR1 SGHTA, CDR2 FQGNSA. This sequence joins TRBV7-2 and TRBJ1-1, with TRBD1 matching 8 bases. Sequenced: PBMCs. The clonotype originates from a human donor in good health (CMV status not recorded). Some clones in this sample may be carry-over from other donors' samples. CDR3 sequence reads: CASSLAVTGAEAFF. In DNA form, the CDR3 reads TGTGCCAGCAGCTTAGCGGTGACAGGGGCTGAAGCTTTCTTT.